What follows are 31 T cell receptor beta chains derived from one specimen sequenced in a study of T cell clonotyping in hematopoietic cell transplantation. TCRdb keeps only in-frame clones here, not all; method: immunoSEQ multiplex PCR. The sample lists hundreds of clones; 96% were seen once. Time point specified: recipient sample about 28 days before transplant, after cytoreduction. The sample in question was peripheral blood mononuclear cells, obtained before stem cell transplant. The receptors shown here come from a woman in her 40s with acute myeloid leukemia. Some clones in this sample may be carry-over from other donors' samples.

The rearrangement uses TRBV7-9 and TRBJ1-3, with a tentative D call TRBD1 (5 bases). Looked up from germline, CDR1 is SEHNR and CDR2 is FQNEAQ (reference sequence). V lost 5 bases and J 0 bases, leaving 11 bases between the germline ends. CDR3 length: 15 amino acids. The chain's CDR3 is CASSPGGFSGNTIYF. As DNA, the CDR3 is TGTGCCAGCAGCCCCGGGGGATTCTCTGGAAACACCATATATTTT.

Turning to this clone: Mismatch with germline at one junction end may stem from a read error. This chain joins TRBV28 and TRBJ2-7; D is unresolved. This CDR3 is 11 amino acids long. The germline CDR1 and CDR2 sequences are MDHEN and SYDVKM. Here the CDR3 DNA reads TGTGCCAGCAGTTCCTTCTACGAGCAGTACTTT. Translating it yields CASSSFYEQYF.

The chain has TRBV27 and TRBJ1-1; 7 bases are shared with TRBD1. Germline CDR1 reads MNHEY; CDR2 reads SMNVEV (reference sequence). The length of the CDR3 is 14 residues. V lost 2 bases to trimming and J lost 0 bases; unmatched junction nucleotides: 0. CDR3 protein: CASSLDRVNTEAFF. In nucleotides, the CDR3 is TGTGCCAGCAGTTTAGACAGGGTGAACACTGAAGCTTTCTTT.

J is TRBJ1-1 and V is TRBV28; D is possibly TRBD1 (6 bases). Germline V gene lookup returns CDR1 MDHEN and CDR2 SYDVKM. This CDR3 spans 16 amino acids. Trimming stripped 10 bases from V and 3 bases from J, with 24 bases between. CDR3 nucleotide sequence: TGTGCCACCAAAGGGTACTCAGGGGAGGGATACACTGAAGCTTTCTTT. It encodes CATKGYSGEGYTEAFF.

The chain has TRBV30 and TRBJ2-7, with D tentatively TRBD1 or TRBD2 (5 bases each). The CDR3 spans 14 residues. The V gene's germline CDR1 is GTSNPN and CDR2 SVGIG (reference sequence). Between the trimmed V and J ends, which lost 4 bases and 6 bases, there was a span of 19 bases. The CDR3, as DNA: TGTGCCTGGATCCCCAGAGGGGTCAAGCTCGAGCAGTACTTC. This translates into CAWIPRGVKLEQYF. The full variable domain, in which reference TRBV30 and TRBJ2-7 provide the parts outside the CDR3, is SQTIHQWPATLVQPVGSPLSLECTVEGTSNPNLYWYRQAAGRGLQLLFYSVGIGQISSEVPQNLSASRPQDRQFILSSKKLLLSDSGFYLCAWIPRGVKLEQYFGPGTRLTVT.

The rearrangement links TRBV28 to TRBJ1-5, with 9 bases aligning to TRBD1. The CDR3 totals 15 residues. CDR1 MDHEN and CDR2 SYDVKM come from the germline V gene. V gave up 7 bases and J gave up 6 bases; unmatched junction bases: 10. The CDR3 DNA reads as TGTGCCAGCACCCAACAGGGGGCGCGGAGTCAGCCCCAGCATTTT. It yields the protein CASTQQGARSQPQHF.

The J gene is TRBJ1-5, the V gene TRBV19, with 7 positions matching TRBD1. From germline, CDR1 is LNHDA and CDR2 SQIVND (reference sequence). After removal of 6 bases from V and 7 bases from J, the junction contained 9 bases not matched to a gene. This CDR3 contains 14 residues. The CDR3 region is CASSPNRDSQPQHF. The CDR3 nucleotides are TGTGCCAGTAGCCCTAACCGGGACAGCCAGCCCCAGCATTTT.

V and J are TRBV29-1 and TRBJ2-3; 12 bases are shared with TRBD2. The J segment lost 2 bases and the V segment lost 6 bases, leaving 3 bases of the junction unmatched. CDR3 size: 14 residues. Germline V lookup: CDR1 SQVTM, CDR2 ANQGSEA. In nucleotides, the CDR3 is TGCAGCGTGCGGACTAGCGGGAACACAGATACGCAGTATTTT. This encodes CSVRTSGNTDTQYF.

The V call is TRBV5-8, the J call TRBJ2-2; 9 bases line up with TRBD1. This CDR3 region has 17 residues. Germline V gives CDR1 SGHTS, CDR2 YDEGEE. J lost 7 bases, V lost 0 bases, and 10 bases had no gene match. This CDR3 is CASSLANTGGPGGELFF. Written as DNA, the CDR3 is TGTGCCAGCAGCTTGGCAAATACAGGGGGCCCCGGCGGGGAGCTGTTTTTT.

The rearrangement links TRBV7-2 to TRBJ2-7; 8 bases are a match to TRBD2. The J segment lost 6 bases and the V segment lost 5 bases, leaving 6 bases of the junction unmatched. The germline gives CDR1 SGHTA, CDR2 FQGNSA. The CDR3 extends over 13 amino acids. This chain's CDR3 is CASSGSSGIEQYF. CDR3 nucleotide sequence: TGTGCCAGCAGCGGTAGTAGCGGGATCGAGCAGTACTTC.

The chain couples TRBV30 to TRBJ1-2; TRBD1 matches at 10 bases. This CDR3 has 13 residues. J gave up 6 bases and V 2 bases, and 3 bases lay outside the gene matches. Looked up from germline, CDR1 is GTSNPN and CDR2 is SVGIG (reference sequence). The CDR3 DNA follows: TGTGCCTGGAGTCCGGACAGGGGGAATGGCTACACCTTC. This encodes CAWSPDRGNGYTF.

The V gene is TRBV5-8, the J gene TRBJ1-4, with TRBD1 as a possible D gene (5 bases). The CDR3 totals 14 residues. Trimming removed 4 bases at V and 5 bases at J, with 12 bases between. Germline V gives CDR1 SGHTS, CDR2 YDEGEE. The CDR3 DNA is TGTGCCAGCAGCAAGGGACGGGGGAATGAAAAACTGTTTTTT. Protein: CASSKGRGNEKLFF.

The chain combines TRBV6-5 with TRBJ1-2, with 9 bases lining up with TRBD1. J lost 6 bases, V lost 2 bases, and 7 bases had no gene match. Germline CDR1 is MNHEY and CDR2 is SVGAGI. This CDR3 comprises 15 residues. CDR3 in amino acids: CASSYGDRAGDGYTF. CDR3 sequence (DNA): TGTGCCAGCAGTTACGGGGACAGGGCTGGGGATGGCTACACCTTC.

This chain's CDR3 is CASSLGIEYNEQFF. DNA for the CDR3: TGTGCCAGCAGCTTGGGGATAGAATACAATGAGCAGTTCTTC. The chain uses TRBV7-2 and TRBJ2-1; no definite D call. V lost 3 bases and J 4 bases, leaving 10 bases between the germline ends. From germline, CDR1 is SGHTA and CDR2 FQGNSA. The CDR3 is 14 amino acids.

The chain couples TRBV4-1 to TRBJ1-3; unclear D gene. This CDR3 contains 18 residues. Trimming stripped 0 bases from V and 0 bases from J, with 15 bases between. Germline CDR1 reads MGHRA; CDR2 reads YSYEKL. The CDR3: CASSQDPINSISGNTIYF. In nucleotides, the CDR3 is TGCGCCAGCAGCCAAGATCCAATAAACAGCATCTCTGGAAACACCATATATTTT.

The chain carries TRBV27 and TRBJ2-7; 7 bases are shared with TRBD1. Germline V gene lookup returns CDR1 MNHEY and CDR2 SMNVEV (reference sequence). V was clipped by 3 bases and J by 0 bases; unmatched bases: 2. The CDR3 consists of 14 residues. CDR3 residues: CASSFDRVSYEQYF. The CDR3 DNA reads as TGTGCCAGCAGTTTCGACAGGGTCTCCTACGAGCAGTACTTC.

This clone was found once. The J gene is TRBJ1-1, the V gene TRBV6-5; no clear D gene. Germline loops: CDR1 MNHEY, CDR2 SVGAGI. V gave up 0 bases and J gave up 8 bases, with 10 bases separating them. The CDR3 is 13 amino acids. CDR3 protein: CASSYSIGREAFF. CDR3 coding DNA: TGTGCCAGCAGTTACTCGATCGGCAGGGAAGCTTTCTTT.

The rearrangement joins TRBV6-4 to TRBJ2-3; 7 bases fit TRBD2. The trim removed 2 bases at V and 4 bases at J, leaving 6 bases unmatched. This CDR3 comprises 15 residues. Germline V gene data show CDR1 as MRHNA and CDR2 as SNTAGT. This CDR3 reads CASSDVAGAPDTQYF. In nucleotides, the CDR3 is TGTGCCAGCAGTGACGTGGCGGGAGCCCCAGATACGCAGTATTTT.

This clone appeared once. The J gene is TRBJ2-2, the V gene TRBV19; no clear D. CDR3 length equals 11 residues. Looked up from germline, CDR1 is LNHDA and CDR2 is SQIVND (reference sequence). Trimming stripped 10 bases from V and 7 bases from J, with 10 bases between. The CDR3 nucleotides are TGTGCCACAAGGCTGGGCGGGGAGCTGTTTTTT. It codes for CATRLGGELFF. The full variable domain, completed using reference TRBV19 and TRBJ2-2, is DGGITQSPKYLFRKEGQNVTLSCEQNLNHDAMYWYRQDPGQGLRLIYYSQIVNDFQKGDIAEGYSVSREKKESFPLTVTSAQKNPTAFYLCATRLGGELFFGEGSRLTVL.

This clone was detected only once. V and J are TRBV5-1 and TRBJ2-5; 11 bases map to TRBD1. The CDR3 runs to 15 residues. Germline CDR1 SGHRS, CDR2 YFSETQ. The trim removed 3 bases at V and 5 bases at J, leaving 6 bases unmatched. The CDR3 DNA reads TGCGCCAGCAGCTCGGACAGGGGGCAGGGGGAGACCCAGTACTTC. It yields the protein CASSSDRGQGETQYF. The variable domain in full, completed from reference TRBV5-1 and TRBJ2-5, reads KAGVTQTPRYLIKTRGQQVTLSCSPISGHRSVSWYQQTPGQGLQFLFEYFSETQRNKGNFPGRFSGRQFSNSRSEMNVSTLELGDSALYLCASSSDRGQGETQYFGPGTRLLVL.

The rearrangement links TRBV2 to TRBJ2-1; TRBD2 matches 11 bases. The germline CDR1 and CDR2 sequences are SNHLY and FYNNEI. V was pared by 5 bases and J by 7 bases, with 7 bases of the junction left unmatched. The CDR3 extends over 15 amino acids. The CDR3: CASSPSGRFGNEQFF. The CDR3 nucleotides read TGTGCCAGCAGTCCTAGCGGGAGGTTCGGGAATGAGCAGTTCTTC. Together with reference TRBV2 and TRBJ2-1, the CDR3 gives the full variable domain: EPEVTQTPSHQVTQMGQEVILRCVPISNHLYFYWYRQILGQKVEFLVSFYNNEISEKSEIFDDQFSVERPDGSNFTLKIRSTKLEDSAMYFCASSPSGRFGNEQFFGPGTRLTVL.

The chain uses TRBV6-6 and TRBJ1-1, with TRBD1 matching 8 bases. Germline V gives CDR1 MNHNY, CDR2 SVGAGI (reference sequence). This CDR3 has 14 residues. V trimming: 6 bases; J trimming: 1 base; junction bases outside the gene matches: 4. The CDR3 sequence is CASSPTGGNTEAFF. In DNA, the CDR3 is TGTGCCAGCAGCCCTACAGGGGGGAACACTGAAGCTTTCTTT.

This clone came up once. The V gene is TRBV7-9, the J gene TRBJ2-3; TRBD1 might be the D (7 bases). V gave up 5 bases and J gave up 0 bases, with 24 bases separating them. Germline V gives CDR1 SEHNR, CDR2 FQNEAQ (reference sequence). The CDR3 has 19 amino acids. CDR3 region: CASSPKRGDRKVSTDTQYF. In nucleotides, the CDR3 is TGTGCCAGCAGCCCCAAGAGGGGGGACAGAAAAGTTAGCACAGATACGCAGTATTTT.

The chain has TRBV7-9 and TRBJ2-3, with TRBD2 identical over 9 bases. This CDR3 is 16 amino acids long. Germline CDR1 SEHNR, CDR2 FQNEAQ (reference sequence). Trimming removed 6 bases from V and 5 bases from J; junction bases left unmatched: 12. CDR3 residues: CASSPNSGRGVDTQYF. As DNA, the CDR3 is TGTGCCAGCAGTCCCAATAGCGGGAGAGGGGTAGATACGCAGTATTTT.

The chain is built from TRBV29-1 and TRBJ2-3, with D tentatively TRBD2 (5 bases). Germline V gives CDR1 SQVTM, CDR2 ANQGSEA. Between the trimmed V and J ends, which lost 7 bases and 2 bases, there was a span of 16 bases. There are 14 residues in the CDR3. In DNA, the CDR3 is TGCAGCGCCCTATTCTCGGAGGCCACAGATACGCAGTATTTT. It yields the protein CSALFSEATDTQYF.

The CDR3 DNA is TGTGCCAGCTTCGGGACCCAATCCTACAATGAGCAGTTCTTC. It encodes CASFGTQSYNEQFF. The V gene is TRBV6-6, the J gene TRBJ2-1, with D perhaps being TRBD1 or TRBD2 (5 bases each). The CDR3 contains 14 residues. Trimming stripped 8 bases from V and 1 base from J, with 12 bases between. The germline gives CDR1 MNHNY, CDR2 SVGAGI (reference sequence).

The genes are TRBV7-3 and TRBJ1-1; D might be TRBD1 (6 bases). Germline V lookup: CDR1 SGHTA, CDR2 FQGTGA. The CDR3 is made up of 15 amino acids. Trimming left V 5 bases short and J 1 base short, with 14 bases between. The CDR3 bases are TGTGCCAGCAGCCCCGGGGGGGGCCGGAACACTGAAGCTTTCTTT. Protein: CASSPGGGRNTEAFF.

V usage is TRBV13 and J usage is TRBJ2-1; 8 bases match TRBD2. CDR1 is PRHDT and CDR2 is FYEKMQ in the germline V gene (reference sequence). This CDR3 contains 15 residues. Losses at the gene ends were 5 bases for V and 12 bases for J; bases not matched to a gene: 15. In DNA, the CDR3 is TGTGCCAGCAGCGACCTAGCGGGTATGCTCGGTCGGCAGTTCTTC. Translation: CASSDLAGMLGRQFF.

The chain carries TRBV6-4 and TRBJ2-1, with 12 bases lining up with TRBD1. The ends lost 5 bases at V and 5 bases at J; junction bases unmatched: 4. Looked up from germline, CDR1 is MRHNA and CDR2 is SNTAGT. There are 15 residues in the CDR3. The CDR3 DNA is TGTGCCAGCAGTCCGGGACAGGGGGCGCACAATGAGCAGTTCTTC. Protein sequence: CASSPGQGAHNEQFF.

The chain joins TRBV10-1 to TRBJ2-1; no definite D call. CDR3 length equals 13 residues. Between the trimmed V and J ends, which lost 5 bases and 5 bases, there was a span of 10 bases. Germline lookup yields CDR1 WNHNN and CDR2 SYGVQD (reference sequence). The CDR3 sequence: CASSWGSNNEQFF. For the CDR3, the DNA is TGCGCCAGCAGTTGGGGTTCCAACAATGAGCAGTTCTTC.

The genes are TRBV7-2 and TRBJ1-5, with D uncertain. The CDR3 is 14 amino acids. Germline CDR1 and CDR2: SGHTA and FQGNSA. V gave up 5 bases and J gave up 3 bases, with 11 bases separating them. DNA for the CDR3: TGTGCCAGCAGCCCATACGAGTCCAATCAGCCCCAGCATTTT. Protein: CASSPYESNQPQHF.